This entry concerns a single T cell receptor beta chain. The antigen is undetermined. Generation of TCR beta libraries employed quantitative 5'-RACE incorporating molecular barcodes. TCRdb passed the 5' RACE reads through MiXCR, listing each CDR3 protein once. This table holds 650,000 to 800,000 distinct CDR3 sequences, around 20% found once. This specimen comes from a study of CD8 T cells in ankylosing spondylitis. Study results and limitations: Among TCR beta sequences, a motif of fewer than 10 highly homologous variants appeared characteristic of ankylosing spondylitis blood.

This CDR3 spans 16 amino acids. The J segment lost 9 bases and the V segment lost 4 bases, leaving 12 bases of the junction unmatched. Germline V gene data show CDR1 as SGDLS and CDR2 as YYNGEE. This TCR derives from a male donor with ankylosing spondylitis. Sequencing was done on a sample of blood, either unsorted or a sorted T cell fraction (not recorded which). This sequence joins TRBV9 and TRBJ1-6, with 8 bases fitting TRBD1. Here the CDR3 DNA reads TGTGCCAGCAGCAACCGGGACAGGCCCTTCGGTTCACCCCTCCACTTT. Its translation: CASSNRDRPFGSPLHF.